This T cell receptor beta chain was documented in a study of OX40 agonist ivuxolimab in advanced cancers. Across the whole study: Each patient was given ivuxolimab into a vein every 2 weeks, at 0.01 to 10 mg/kg.

There are 17 residues in the CDR3. V shed 2 bases, J shed 0 bases, and the junction held 9 bases outside the gene matches. The germline V gene has CDR1 WNHNN and CDR2 SYGVQD (reference sequence). Some clones are missing from TCRdb's copy, which holds only in-frame ones; the method was immunoSEQ multiplex PCR. In the table there are around 72,000 clones, 86% of which are singletons. Study outcomes and limitations: The CD4+ and CD8+ T cells in the blood had expanded clonally by week 6 at 0.1 to 3.0 mg/kg. Clonal expansion in partial responders at 0.1-3.0 mg/kg ranked among the lowest.

As for this clone: Its target is not known.

This TCR was sampled from an adult with an advanced solid tumor such as melanoma, head and neck, liver or kidney cancer. The sequencing here drew on CD4+ or CD8+ T cells sorted from blood, taken in a trial of the OX40 agonist ivuxolimab. The J gene is TRBJ2-7, the V gene TRBV10-1, with 8 positions matching TRBD2. The CDR3 protein is CASSENLAGTLSYEQYF. Written as DNA, the CDR3 is TGCGCCAGCAGTGAGAATCTAGCGGGCACGCTCTCCTACGAGCAGTACTTC.